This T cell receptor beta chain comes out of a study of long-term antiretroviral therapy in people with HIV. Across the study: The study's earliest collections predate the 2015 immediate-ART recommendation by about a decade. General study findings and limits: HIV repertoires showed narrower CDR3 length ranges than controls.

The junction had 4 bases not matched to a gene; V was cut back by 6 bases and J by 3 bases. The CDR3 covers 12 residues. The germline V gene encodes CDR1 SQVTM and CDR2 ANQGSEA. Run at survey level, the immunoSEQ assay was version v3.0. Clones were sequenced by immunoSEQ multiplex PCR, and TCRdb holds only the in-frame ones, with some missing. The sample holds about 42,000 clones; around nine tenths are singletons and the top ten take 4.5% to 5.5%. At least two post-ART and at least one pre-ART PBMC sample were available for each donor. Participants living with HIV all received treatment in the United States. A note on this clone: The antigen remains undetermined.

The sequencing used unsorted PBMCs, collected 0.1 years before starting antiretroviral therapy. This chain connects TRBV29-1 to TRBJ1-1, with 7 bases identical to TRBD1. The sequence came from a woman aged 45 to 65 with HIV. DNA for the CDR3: TGCAGCGTAGACAGGGCCCACACTGAAGCTTTCTTT. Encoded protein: CSVDRAHTEAFF.